The rows below give T cell receptor beta chains drawn from one sample of a study of shared clonotypes between healthy human individuals. Produced via immunoSEQ multiplex PCR; TCRdb's table is partial and in-frame only. The data show millions of clones, approximately 93% seen once. The sequencing input was naive CD4+ T cells from PBMCs. The receptor set was obtained from a man aged 18 to 35 in good health. Some clones in this sample may be carry-over from other donors' samples. The CDR3 runs from the conserved cysteine through the conserved F or W. D genes are given only for firm matches. The size field is filled for only some rows; it gives once, few, many or a size class.

CDR3nt,CDR3aa,d_gene,v_gene,abundance,j_gene
TGTGCCAGCTCACCTATGAGCTACACTGAAGCTTTCTTT,CASSPMSYTEAFF,.,TRBV18,.,TRBJ1-1
TGCGCCAGCAGCACCGGAGGGGGGAACAATCAGCCCCAGCATTTT,CASSTGGGNNQPQHF,.,TRBV5-1,.,TRBJ1-5
TGTGCCAGCAGCCCCACCCGGGGTGGGGAGACCCAGTACTTC,CASSPTRGGETQYF,.,TRBV11-3,.,TRBJ2-5
TGCGCCAGCAGCTTTAGCTTCTCCGGCGGAGCTTTCTTT,CASSFSFSGGAFF,.,TRBV5-1,.,TRBJ1-1
TGCGCCAGCAGCTTGGGGGGCACGAACACCGGGGAGCTGTTTTTT,CASSLGGTNTGELFF,.,TRBV5-1,.,TRBJ2-2
TGCGCCAGCAGCATGACAGGGGTAGGGGCCAACGTCCTGACTTTC,CASSMTGVGANVLTF,TRBD1,TRBV5-1,.,TRBJ2-6
TGTGCCAGCAGCTCCGGGACAGCGAGTTATGGCTACACCTTC,CASSSGTASYGYTF,TRBD1,TRBV7-6,.,TRBJ1-2
TGTGCCAGCAGCTCACCGACTAGCGGGCACAATGAGCAGTTCTTC,CASSSPTSGHNEQFF,TRBD2,TRBV7-2,.,TRBJ2-1
TGTGCCAGCAGCCCAACTGTCTATACAGGAAAAAACTATGGCTACACCTTC,CASSPTVYTGKNYGYTF,.,TRBV7-8,.,TRBJ1-2
TGTGCCAGCAGCTACCCCCGACTAGCGGGAGGGCCCGGGCTTGAGCAGTACTTC,CASSYPRLAGGPGLEQYF,TRBD2,TRBV5-4,.,TRBJ2-7
TGTGCCAGTAGCAGGGACATCTATGGCTACACCTTC,CASSRDIYGYTF,.,TRBV19,.,TRBJ1-2
TGTGCCAGCAGCTTGGAGGGGGGTCAGTACTTC,CASSLEGGQYF,.,TRBV5-5,.,TRBJ2-7
TGCGCCAGCAGCCCAGGACAGGGGGCAAGGAGAACAGATACGCAGTATTTT,CASSPGQGARRTDTQYF,TRBD1,TRBV5-1,.,TRBJ2-3
TGTGCCAGCAGCTTAGATCCGCAGCGAGAGACCCAGTACTTC,CASSLDPQRETQYF,.,TRBV11-2,.,TRBJ2-5
TGTGCCAGCAGCGTAGGGTGGGGATCGCCCCAGCATTTT,CASSVGWGSPQHF,.,TRBV9,once,TRBJ1-5
TGTGCCAGCACCGGGATAGGGGGGGGTGAAAAACTGTTTTTT,CASTGIGGGEKLFF,.,TRBV28,once,TRBJ1-4
TGTGCCAGCAGCCCCCGGGGGTGGGGACTAGCGAATCAAGAGACCCAGTACTTC,CASSPRGWGLANQETQYF,TRBD2,TRBV9,.,TRBJ2-5
TGTGCCAGCAGCCGAAAACCTGGACCGAGCGGGGAGCTGTTTTTT,CASSRKPGPSGELFF,.,TRBV6-5,.,TRBJ2-2
TGTGCCAGCAGCTTAGGGCTAGCGGGGTCGGGTACGCAGTATTTT,CASSLGLAGSGTQYF,TRBD2,TRBV7-3,.,TRBJ2-3
TGTGCCTGGATGAGGCAGGGTGGTGAAAAACTGTTTTTT,CAWMRQGGEKLFF,.,TRBV30,.,TRBJ1-4
TGTGCCAGCAGCCAAAGTCCCGGGACAGCCGGAAACACCATATATTTT,CASSQSPGTAGNTIYF,TRBD1,TRBV7-9,.,TRBJ1-3
TGTGCCAGCCTCACCCTGGGAGGGCATAGCAATCAGCCCCAGCATTTT,CASLTLGGHSNQPQHF,.,TRBV19,once,TRBJ1-5
TGCAGCGTTGGCCGTGCAACTAATGAAAAACTGTTTTTT,CSVGRATNEKLFF,.,TRBV29-1,.,TRBJ1-4
TGTGCCAGCAGCTCAACTGTGGGGCTAGCTCTCTCCTACGAGCAGTACTTC,CASSSTVGLALSYEQYF,.,TRBV11-1,.,TRBJ2-7
TGTGCCGTATCCAAAGCGGGAGGCGCCTACAATGAGCAGTTCTTC,CAVSKAGGAYNEQFF,TRBD2,TRBV2,.,TRBJ2-1
TGTGCCAGTAGTGAAGGACTTAGCTCCTACAATGAGCAGTTCTTC,CASSEGLSSYNEQFF,.,TRBV19,.,TRBJ2-1
TGTGCCAGCAGCGGTACGGGCGGGGGCACAGATACGCAGTATTTT,CASSGTGGGTDTQYF,.,TRBV9,.,TRBJ2-3
TGTGCCAGCAGTCCTACGACAGGGGGAATTCCCCAGTACTTC,CASSPTTGGIPQYF,TRBD1,TRBV7-9,.,TRBJ2-5
TGTGCCAGCGTGGACAGGAAAGCTTTCTTT,CASVDRKAFF,TRBD1,TRBV19,.,TRBJ1-1
TGCGCCAGCAGCTTGGGACTAGCGGGAGCGACATACAATGAGCAGTTCTTC,CASSLGLAGATYNEQFF,TRBD2,TRBV5-1,.,TRBJ2-1
TGTGCCAGCAGTTCGGGAGGGGCAGCCGGGGGGCCCCAGCATTTT,CASSSGGAAGGPQHF,.,TRBV28,.,TRBJ1-5
TGCGCCAGCAGCCACATCTCAGGGACCCAAGAGACCCAGTACTTC,CASSHISGTQETQYF,.,TRBV4-1,once,TRBJ2-5
TGCGCCAGCAGCCAGGGAGGGGTTCGTATGGAAAAACTGTTTTTT,CASSQGGVRMEKLFF,.,TRBV5-1,once,TRBJ1-4
TGTGCCAGCAGCTTGTCCCGGGCAGAACTGAACACTGAAGCTTTCTTT,CASSLSRAELNTEAFF,.,TRBV5-4,once,TRBJ1-1
TGCGCCAGCAGGGATTTGGGGGACGAGACTGAAGCTTTCTTT,CASRDLGDETEAFF,.,TRBV5-1,.,TRBJ1-1
TGTGCCAGCAGCTTAGATCGGACAGGCTCAACTAATGAAAAACTGTTTTTT,CASSLDRTGSTNEKLFF,TRBD1,TRBV7-9,.,TRBJ1-4
TGTGCCAGCAGCTTAGCACCCTTGGGGGCCTATAATGAAAAACTGTTTTTT,CASSLAPLGAYNEKLFF,.,TRBV11-2,.,TRBJ1-4
TGTGCCAGCAGCCGGTACAGAGTCGACGAGCAGTACTTC,CASSRYRVDEQYF,.,TRBV5-5,.,TRBJ2-7
TGTGCCAGCAGCTTCCGTAGCGGGGCCCGGCGGAATGAGCAGTTCTTC,CASSFRSGARRNEQFF,TRBD2,TRBV7-3,.,TRBJ2-1
TGTGCCAGCAGCTTAGGCTGGGGGGGAGGCTATGGCTACACCTTC,CASSLGWGGGYGYTF,.,TRBV7-2,.,TRBJ1-2
TGTGCCATCAGTGAGTCCGGCTACCCCTACAATGAGCAGTTCTTC,CAISESGYPYNEQFF,.,TRBV10-3,.,TRBJ2-1
TGCGCCAGCAGCCTTGACGGGGGTGACTATGGCTACACCTTC,CASSLDGGDYGYTF,.,TRBV5-1,.,TRBJ1-2